This TCR beta chain originates from a study of a mutant IDH1 vaccine in newly diagnosed glioma. Turning to the study itself: Vaccinations were initiated 4-6 weeks following radiotherapy alone, or were given together with temozolomide cycles. Notes on the study in general: Whatever changes occurred in top peripheral T cell clonotypes seemed unrelated to pseudoprogression. Most patients, 90% to 95%, showed vaccine-induced immune responses.

Produced via immunoSEQ multiplex PCR; TCRdb's table is partial and in-frame only. This sample has about 44,000 clones, with 81% found just once. Sample time point: week 35, safety follow-up. In every dose of vaccine, 300 ug of mutant IDH1 20-mer peptide was given alongside topical imiquimod. The CDR3 has 14 residues. Germline values: CDR1 SGHNT, CDR2 YYREEE (reference sequence). Trimming removed 4 bases from V and 6 bases from J; junction bases left unmatched: 9. In regard to this clone: The antigen is unknown.

The clonotype comes from a woman between 40 and 55 years old with glioma. Some clones in this sample may be carry-over from other donors' samples. This sample comprised PBMCs, obtained from a glioma patient whose treatment included an IDH1 peptide vaccine. The chain combines TRBV5-4 with TRBJ1-1; 7 bases agree with TRBD1. CDR3 loop: CASSEDRATPEAFF. The DNA for the CDR3 is TGTGCCAGCAGCGAAGACAGGGCAACGCCTGAAGCTTTCTTT.